This entry lists 20 T cell receptor beta chains sequenced from one sample in a study of CD8+CD57+ T cells in acquired aplastic anemia. Profiles of TCR beta VDJ and CDR3 were generated from a genomic DNA template. TCRdb recomputed calls from the reads with MiXCR, one row per CDR3 protein. The repertoire includes some 47,000 distinct CDR3 sequences, around 69% of them detected once, and under 40% sits in the top ten. The sample consisted of sorted CD4+, CD8+, or CD8+CD57+ T cells (not recorded which) from PBMCs. The receptors derive from a human donor in good health, serving as a control.

The V and J genes are TRBV5-1 and TRBJ1-2, with D perhaps TRBD1 (5 bases). The V gene lost 2 bases and the J gene lost 8 bases, with 10 bases spanning the gap. The CDR3 contains 12 residues. Germline lookup yields CDR1 SGHRS and CDR2 YFSETQ. Written as DNA, the CDR3 is TGCGCCAGCAGCTTAGACAGTGGAGGCTACACCTTC. Protein: CASSLDSGGYTF.

CDR3 protein: CASSLRQESYEQYF. The CDR3 DNA is TGTGCCAGCAGCTTGCGACAGGAATCCTACGAGCAGTACTTC. The chain has TRBV7-9 and TRBJ2-7; a possible D gene is TRBD1 (6 bases). This CDR3 has 14 residues. Germline assignment: CDR1 SEHNR and CDR2 FQNEAQ (reference sequence). The V and J ends lost 3 bases and 1 base respectively, with 10 bases between them.

This CDR3 is CSALADLQETQYF. CDR3 DNA sequence: TGCAGTGCTCTGGCAGACCTCCAAGAGACCCAGTACTTC. The chain couples TRBV20-1 to TRBJ2-5; D is unclear. Germline lookup yields CDR1 DFQATT and CDR2 SNEGSKA (reference sequence). V lost 5 bases, J lost 1 base, and 11 bases lay in between. The length of the CDR3 is 13 residues.

The chain joins TRBV10-3 to TRBJ1-6, with TRBD1 matching over 10 bases. The ends lost 6 bases at V and 8 bases at J; junction bases unmatched: 1. This CDR3 is 13 amino acids long. Germline loops: CDR1 ENHRY, CDR2 SYGVKD. The CDR3 coding sequence is TGTGCCATCAGCGGGACAGGGGATTCACCCCTCCACTTT. Its translation: CAISGTGDSPLHF.

The DNA of the CDR3 is TGTGCCACCAGTGATTTATTCCAGCATTTT. Its protein product is CATSDLFQHF. This sequence joins TRBV24-1 and TRBJ1-5, with D unresolved. The CDR3 covers 10 residues. Trimming took 1 base from V and 12 from J, leaving 3 bases between them. In germline, CDR1 is KGHDR, CDR2 SFDVKD.

The chain joins TRBV9 to TRBJ1-5, with D unclear. Germline V gives CDR1 SGDLS, CDR2 YYNGEE. Trimming cost V 3 bases and J 7 bases, with 17 bases left between them. The CDR3 has 15 residues. CDR3 DNA: TGTGCCAGCAGCGCCGGGTCTGACTCCAGACAGCCCCAGCATTTT. Translating it yields CASSAGSDSRQPQHF.

This clonotype has just a few counts. The rearrangement links TRBV19 to TRBJ1-1; D perhaps matches TRBD1 (6 bases). V was shortened by 8 bases and J by 5 bases, with 15 bases between the two germline ends. Germline V gene data show CDR1 as LNHDA and CDR2 as SQIVND (reference sequence). The CDR3 spans 13 residues. The CDR3 here is CASLSEGGTEAFF. Written as DNA, the CDR3 is TGTGCCAGTCTATCGGAGGGGGGGACTGAAGCTTTCTTT.

The chain joins TRBV11-2 to TRBJ2-1, with 8 nucleotides matching TRBD1. V shed 5 bases and J 5 bases; nucleotides not matched to a gene: 14. Per germline, CDR1 SGHAT and CDR2 FQNNGV. The CDR3 has 17 residues. CDR3 protein: CASSPDLSGTGDNEQFF. The CDR3 nucleotides are TGTGCCAGCAGCCCCGACCTGTCCGGGACAGGCGACAATGAGCAGTTCTTC.

This chain joins TRBV7-8 and TRBJ2-7, with D tentatively TRBD1 (6 bases). The V end lost 1 base, the J end lost 6 bases, and 16 bases lay between the germline ends. Germline lookup yields CDR1 SGHVS and CDR2 FQNEAQ. This CDR3 has 15 residues. CDR3 DNA sequence: TGTGCCAGCAGCTTAGGAGTCTTGGGGGCCGGCGAGCAGTACTTC. Translated, it gives CASSLGVLGAGEQYF.

The chain employs TRBV15 and TRBJ2-5; 8 bases are shared with TRBD2. Trimming took 0 bases from V and 5 from J; bases not matched to a gene: 5. CDR3 length: 15 amino acids. In germline, CDR1 is LNHNV, CDR2 YYDKDF (reference sequence). Here the CDR3 DNA reads TGTGCCACCAGCAGAGATCATAGCGGGGTGGAGACCCAGTACTTC. Protein sequence: CATSRDHSGVETQYF. Drawing the rest from reference TRBV15 and TRBJ2-5, the complete variable domain is DAMVIQNPRYQVTQFGKPVTLSCSQTLNHNVMYWYQQKSSQAPKLLFHYYDKDFNNEADTPDNFQSRRPNTSFCFLDIRSPGLGDTAMYLCATSRDHSGVETQYFGPGTRLLVL.

The V call is TRBV29-1, the J call TRBJ2-7; D is uncertain. Trimming removed 1 base from V and 8 bases from J, with 9 bases in between. CDR1 and CDR2 from the germline V gene are SQVTM and ANQGSEA. The CDR3 extends over 11 amino acids. As DNA, the CDR3 is TGCAGCGTTGAAGGGACGGAAAAGCAGTACTTC. Its protein is CSVEGTEKQYF.

Many counts were recorded for this clonotype. The chain combines TRBV5-1 with TRBJ2-5; TRBD1 might be the D (5 bases). This CDR3 is built from 13 residues. From germline, CDR1 is SGHRS and CDR2 YFSETQ. V shed 0 bases and J shed 4 bases, with 7 bases lying between them. This CDR3 reads CASSLERGETQYF. The CDR3, as DNA: TGCGCCAGCAGCTTGGAAAGGGGAGAGACCCAGTACTTC.

V usage is TRBV11-2 and J usage is TRBJ1-3, with D tentatively TRBD1 (5 bases). CDR3 length: 17 amino acids. Per the germline V gene, CDR1 is SGHAT and CDR2 is FQNNGV. The V gene lost 2 bases and the J gene lost 4 bases, with 18 bases spanning the gap. CDR3 residues: CASSLTPPGGGGNTIYF. In nucleotides, the CDR3 is TGTGCCAGCAGCTTAACCCCTCCTGGGGGAGGCGGAAACACCATATATTTT. Full variable domain (missing parts from reference TRBV11-2 and TRBJ1-3): EAGVAQSPRYKIIEKRQSVAFWCNPISGHATLYWYQQILGQGPKLLIQFQNNGVVDDSQLPKDRFSAERLKGVDSTLKIQPAKLEDSAVYLCASSLTPPGGGGNTIYFGEGSWLTVV.

This clonotype appeared a few times. This rearrangement joins TRBV7-9 to TRBJ1-2, with D possibly matching TRBD1 (5 bases). Trimming took off 5 bases at V and 2 bases at J, with 9 bases between the two ends. The V gene's germline CDR1 is SEHNR and CDR2 FQNEAQ (reference sequence). The CDR3 contains 13 residues. The DNA for the CDR3 is TGTGCCAGCAGCCAGGACACCAACTATGGCTACACCTTC. Translated, it gives CASSQDTNYGYTF.

The gene calls are TRBV25-1 and TRBJ2-5; a weak D match, TRBD2 (6 bases). V was pared by 2 bases and J by 5 bases, with 9 bases between. The CDR3 extends over 13 amino acids. CDR1 is MGHDK, CDR2 SYGVNS, per germline. The CDR3: CASSEPGRETQYF. As DNA, the CDR3 is TGTGCCAGCAGTGAACCAGGGAGGGAGACCCAGTACTTC.

The chain is built from TRBV15 and TRBJ1-4; TRBD1 aligns across 9 bases. V shed 8 bases and J 8 bases; nucleotides not matched to a gene: 9. CDR3 length: 14 amino acids. Germline CDR1 LNHNV, CDR2 YYDKDF (reference sequence). The CDR3 reads CATCPDRGREKLFF. The CDR3 DNA sequence: TGTGCCACCTGTCCGGACAGGGGTCGGGAAAAACTGTTTTTT.

The rearrangement links TRBV7-2 to TRBJ1-2; D gene uncertain. The V end lost 5 bases, the J end lost 5 bases, and 9 bases lay between the germline ends. The CDR3 length is 12 residues. The germline CDR1 and CDR2 sequences are SGHTA and FQGNSA. As DNA, the CDR3 is TGTGCCAGCAGCATTACAGAATATGGCTACACCTTC. It is translated as CASSITEYGYTF.

J is TRBJ1-6 and V is TRBV19; D not certain. The CDR3 is 14 residues long. CDR1 is LNHDA and CDR2 is SQIVND in the germline V gene (reference sequence). Trimming shortened V by 6 bases and J by 6 bases, and 12 bases separated the two germline ends. The CDR3 DNA reads TGTGCCAGTAGCCTAAAGGAGTTTAATTCACCCCTCCACTTT. Translation: CASSLKEFNSPLHF.

CDR3 loop: CSFSDKGDTGELFF. The CDR3 nucleotides read TGCAGCTTCTCAGACAAAGGGGATACCGGGGAGCTGTTTTTT. The chain links TRBV29-1 to TRBJ2-2; the D gene is possibly TRBD1 (5 bases). V lost 8 bases, J lost 5 bases, and 18 bases lay in between. The CDR3 is made up of 14 amino acids. Per the germline V gene, CDR1 is SQVTM and CDR2 is ANQGSEA.

V and J are TRBV19 and TRBJ2-1; 8 positions agree with TRBD2. The CDR3 spans 15 residues. J was trimmed by 1 base and V by 4 bases; bases with no gene match: 3. CDR1 is LNHDA and CDR2 is SQIVND in the germline V gene (reference sequence). The CDR3 reads CASSTVAGSYNEQFF. CDR3 bases: TGTGCCAGTAGTACGGTAGCGGGATCCTACAATGAGCAGTTCTTC.